This paragraph reports one TCR beta chain. Germline V gene data show CDR1 as SGHDN and CDR2 as FVKESK. This CDR3 has 13 amino acids. The V and J ends lost 3 bases and 4 bases respectively, with 9 bases between them. The sample originates from a study of OX40 agonist ivuxolimab in advanced cancers. Sequencing was performed with immunoSEQ multiplex PCR; in TCRdb, only in-frame clones are kept and a portion is missing. The repertoire holds over 20,000 clones, with approximately 90% as singletons. The TCR comes from an adult with an advanced solid tumor such as melanoma, head and neck, liver or kidney cancer. Specimen: CD4+ or CD8+ T cells sorted from blood, collected in a trial of the OX40 agonist ivuxolimab. The chain is built from TRBV14 and TRBJ1-2, with D hard to call. The CDR3 coding sequence is TGTGCCAGCAGCCATGCGGTCGGCTATGGCTACACCTTC. This codes for CASSHAVGYGYTF.